Below are 6 T cell receptor beta chains sequenced from a single sample in a study of CD8 T cells in Susac syndrome. The RNA, about 0.45 to 1 ug, was put through reverse transcription using random hexamers. Using its own MiXCR run on the immunoSEQ multiplex PCR reads, TCRdb lists one record per CDR3 protein. The sample lists fewer than 150,000 distinct CDR3 sequences, around 91% occurring once. The sequenced sample consisted of CD8+ T cells from PBMCs. The source of these receptors is a human donor with multiple sclerosis.

The J gene is TRBJ2-1, the V gene TRBV7-8; no reliable D call. The germline CDR1 and CDR2 sequences are SGHVS and FQNEAQ. V was shortened by 0 bases and J by 6 bases, with 12 bases between the two germline ends. The CDR3 is made up of 15 amino acids. The CDR3 sequence is CASSLAILQLNEQFF. As DNA, the CDR3 is TGTGCCAGCAGCTTAGCGATCCTACAGCTCAATGAGCAGTTCTTC.

V usage is TRBV7-9 and J usage is TRBJ1-5; no firm D call. CDR1 SEHNR and CDR2 FQNEAQ come from the germline V gene (reference sequence). CDR3 length: 12 amino acids. The ends were cut back, 5 bases at V and 7 bases at J, with 9 bases in the middle. The CDR3 here is CASSLEFQPQHF. The CDR3 DNA reads TGTGCCAGCAGCCTAGAATTCCAGCCCCAGCATTTT. The entire variable domain, with the rest obtained from reference TRBV7-9 and TRBJ1-5, is as follows: DTGVSQNPRHKITKRGQNVTFRCDPISEHNRLYWYRQTLGQGPEFLTYFQNEAQLEKSRLLSDRFSAERPKGSFSTLEIQRTEQGDSAMYLCASSLEFQPQHFGDGTRLSIL.

A few counts support this clonotype. This chain connects TRBV30 to TRBJ2-7; 7 bases map to TRBD1. The CDR3 totals 16 residues. The junction had 15 bases not matched to a gene; V was cut back by 3 bases and J by 4 bases. CDR1 and CDR2 (germline): GTSNPN, SVGIG (reference sequence). The CDR3 sequence: CAWRETVDRWDYEQYF. Here the CDR3 DNA reads TGTGCCTGGAGAGAAACAGTGGACAGGTGGGATTACGAGCAGTACTTC.

The chain links TRBV12-3 or TRBV12-4 to TRBJ2-7, with no clear D. V gave up 5 bases and J gave up 7 bases, with 12 bases separating them. The CDR3 totals 12 residues. The CDR3 DNA sequence: TGTGCCAGCAGTCCAACGCCCAAAGAGCAGTACTTC. Its protein is CASSPTPKEQYF.

J is TRBJ2-1 and V is TRBV9; 11 nucleotides match TRBD2. This CDR3 region has 17 residues. Germline V CDR1 and CDR2: SGDLS, YYNGEE. Germline trimming cut 2 bases from V and 8 bases from J; bases unmatched to any gene: 12. CDR3 sequence reads: CASSVGTSGKEGDEQFF. CDR3 coding DNA: TGTGCCAGCAGCGTCGGGACTAGCGGAAAAGAGGGCGATGAGCAGTTCTTC.

The V call is TRBV25-1, the J call TRBJ1-2; tentative D call: TRBD1 (5 bases). Trimming took off 8 bases at V and 8 bases at J, with 15 bases between the two ends. The CDR3 loop spans 12 amino acids. Germline CDR1 and CDR2: MGHDK and SYGVNS. The CDR3 protein is CASGWGPEGYTF. Written as DNA, the CDR3 is TGTGCCAGCGGGTGGGGCCCAGAAGGCTACACCTTC.